The rows below give T cell receptor beta chains drawn from one sample of a study of cytomegalovirus exposure and HLA in healthy donors. Libraries were prepared by immunoSEQ multiplex PCR; TCRdb keeps only in-frame clonotypes and omits some of them. This sample has 90,000 or so clones, with about 67% found just once. Sequenced material: PBMCs. The receptors were gathered from a woman in her late teens or twenties in good health and CMV-seropositive. Each CDR3 is given with its conserved first and last residue. The D gene is left open where the match is weak. Clone size appears in some rows only: once, few, many, or a class for an expanded clone.

-,TRBV29-1,-,TRBJ1-2,CSVDREDYGYTF,TGCAGCGTTGACCGGGAAGACTATGGCTACACCTTC
-,TRBV5-4,-,TRBJ1-1,CASSSRVGGGEAFF,TGTGCCAGCAGCTCCCGAGTGGGGGGAGGTGAAGCTTTCTTT
-,TRBV5-1,TRBD2,TRBJ2-1,CASSLELAGGRWEQFF,TGCGCCAGCAGCTTGGAACTAGCGGGGGGTAGATGGGAGCAGTTCTTC
-,TRBV6-4,TRBD1,TRBJ2-7,CASRTSGTGGYEQYF,TGTGCCAGCAGGACCTCCGGGACAGGGGGCTACGAGCAGTACTTC
-,TRBV7-2,-,TRBJ2-5,CASSPDIGETQYF,TGTGCCAGCAGCCCGGACATAGGGGAGACCCAGTACTTC
-,TRBV5-6,TRBD1,TRBJ2-5,CASSSWTGGRKTQYF,TGTGCCAGCAGCTCATGGACAGGGGGCAGGAAGACCCAGTACTTC
-,TRBV28,-,TRBJ1-5,CASTKGFVSNQPQHF,TGTGCCAGTACAAAGGGGTTTGTGAGCAATCAGCCCCAGCATTTT
-,TRBV6-6,-,TRBJ2-3,CASTPGTDTQYF,TGTGCCAGCACCCCGGGCACAGATACGCAGTATTTT
once,TRBV28,-,TRBJ1-3,CASIQTPGNTIYF,TGTGCCAGTATTCAGACACCCGGAAACACCATATATTTT
once,TRBV19,-,TRBJ2-7,CASRARSDTYEQYF,TGTGCCAGCAGGGCGAGGTCCGACACCTACGAGCAGTACTTC
-,TRBV20-1,-,TRBJ1-2,CSAAGRYGYTF,TGCAGTGCGGCGGGGCGCTATGGCTACACCTTC
-,TRBV10-3,TRBD1,TRBJ1-4,CAISPGQATNEKLFF,TGTGCCATCAGCCCGGGACAGGCAACTAATGAAAAACTGTTTTTT
-,TRBV6-4,TRBD2,TRBJ2-3,CATWSSGRARDTQYF,TGTGCCACATGGAGTAGCGGGAGGGCCAGGGATACGCAGTATTTT
-,TRBV25-1,-,TRBJ1-1,CASTRGGGRGAFF,TGTGCCAGCACCCGGGGAGGGGGTCGAGGAGCTTTCTTT
-,TRBV11-2,-,TRBJ2-3,CASSLEARRGFGDTQYF,TGTGCCAGCAGCTTAGAGGCTCGGAGGGGCTTTGGAGATACGCAGTATTTT
-,TRBV9,-,TRBJ1-1,CASSVDTLNTEAFF,TGTGCCAGCAGCGTGGACACTTTGAACACTGAAGCTTTCTTT
-,TRBV7-2,-,TRBJ2-7,CASSPPTYPYEQYF,TGTGCCAGCAGCCCGCCCACCTACCCCTACGAGCAGTACTTC
-,TRBV6-5,-,TRBJ1-2,CASSESHTGYGYTF,TGTGCCAGCAGCGAATCTCACACCGGGTATGGCTACACCTTC
-,TRBV29-1,-,TRBJ1-1,CSAQSRARNTEAFF,TGCAGCGCCCAATCCAGGGCAAGGAACACTGAAGCTTTCTTT
few,TRBV6-6,TRBD1,TRBJ1-1,CASSFRDSTPEAFF,TGTGCCAGCAGTTTCCGGGACAGCACGCCTGAAGCTTTCTTT
-,TRBV6-6,-,TRBJ1-1,CASSLAPTEAFF,TGTGCCAGCAGCCTTGCGCCCACTGAAGCTTTCTTT
-,TRBV28,TRBD2,TRBJ2-7,CASTREAGRSYEQYF,TGTGCCAGCACCCGGGAAGCGGGACGGTCGTACGAGCAGTACTTC
-,TRBV7-9,-,TRBJ1-4,CASSLVAGGGEKLFF,TGTGCCAGCAGCTTAGTTGCGGGCGGCGGTGAAAAACTGTTTTTT
few,TRBV5-1,-,TRBJ1-1,CASSLDNNEAFF,TGCGCCAGCAGCTTGGACAATAATGAAGCTTTCTTT
-,TRBV9,TRBD1,TRBJ1-3,CASSGTGQDGNTIYF,TGTGCCAGCAGCGGGACAGGACAAGATGGAAACACCATATATTTT
few,TRBV7-3,TRBD2,TRBJ2-2,CASRPSGGDTGELFF,TGTGCCAGCAGGCCGAGCGGGGGCGACACCGGGGAGCTGTTTTTT
-,TRBV30,-,TRBJ1-5,CAWSVSGPGQPQHF,TGTGCCTGGAGTGTCTCAGGGCCAGGTCAGCCCCAACATTTT
-,TRBV2,-,TRBJ1-1,CATRSETEAFF,TGTGCCACCAGGAGCGAAACTGAAGCTTTCTTT
-,TRBV7-3,-,TRBJ2-1,CASSLAVYRGEQFF,TGTGCCAGCAGCTTAGCTGTGTACCGGGGGGAGCAGTTCTTC
-,TRBV7-2,-,TRBJ2-5,CASSYSTSPGETQYF,TGTGCCAGCAGTTACTCCACTAGCCCTGGGGAGACCCAGTACTTC
-,TRBV10-1,-,TRBJ1-3,CASRRGFGIYF,TGCGCCAGCCGGCGGGGGTTCGGCATATATTTT
-,TRBV6-1,-,TRBJ2-7,CASSGSGLRSSYEQYF,TGTGCCAGCAGTGGGTCGGGACTTAGGAGCTCCTACGAGCAGTACTTC
-,TRBV5-1,-,TRBJ2-2,CASSEVSNTGELFF,TGCGCCAGCAGCGAGGTCTCGAACACCGGGGAGCTGTTTTTT
-,TRBV5-1,TRBD1,TRBJ1-1,CASSLPGQHEAFF,TGCGCCAGCAGCCTACCGGGACAGCATGAAGCTTTCTTT
-,TRBV2,TRBD2,TRBJ2-5,CASSKGRGDQETQYF,TGTGCCAGCAGCAAAGGGCGGGGGGACCAAGAGACCCAGTACTTC
-,TRBV11-2,TRBD2,TRBJ2-1,CASSFGGPGLGGSEQFF,TGTGCCAGCAGCTTCGGAGGGCCGGGACTAGGGGGTAGTGAGCAGTTCTTC
-,TRBV29-1,-,TRBJ1-1,CSASQGQGNTEAFF,TGCAGCGCCAGCCAGGGTCAGGGAAACACTGAAGCTTTCTTT
-,TRBV27,TRBD1,TRBJ1-1,CASSYRGTAEAFF,TGTGCCAGCAGTTATAGGGGGACAGCAGAAGCTTTCTTT
few,TRBV30,TRBD1,TRBJ1-1,CAWIRTGAFF,TGTGCCTGGATCCGGACAGGAGCTTTCTTT
-,TRBV2,-,TRBJ1-5,CASSESRVDQPQHF,TGTGCCAGCAGTGAAAGCAGGGTGGATCAGCCCCAGCATTTT
-,TRBV14,-,TRBJ2-7,CASSQDTALPRGEQYF,TGTGCCAGCAGCCAAGATACCGCCCTCCCCCGGGGCGAGCAGTACTTC
-,TRBV27,-,TRBJ2-1,CASSASGVEGQFF,TGTGCCAGCAGTGCCTCGGGGGTGGAGGGCCAGTTCTTC
-,TRBV6-4,-,TRBJ2-2,CASSREVTGELFF,TGTGCCAGCAGCCGAGAGGTTACCGGGGAGCTGTTTTTT
-,TRBV19,-,TRBJ1-6,CASSSQASNSPLHF,TGTGCCAGTAGTTCCCAGGCGTCCAATTCACCCCTCCACTTT
-,TRBV15,-,TRBJ2-2,CATSSGSAGPGELFF,TGTGCCACCAGCAGCGGGAGCGCCGGACCCGGGGAGCTGTTTTTT
-,TRBV5-6,-,TRBJ2-7,CASSLGIVRSYEQYF,TGTGCCAGCAGCTTGGGAATAGTCAGGTCCTACGAGCAGTACTTC
few,TRBV6-1,TRBD1,TRBJ1-1,CASSIGQGNTEAFF,TGTGCCAGCAGCATAGGACAGGGGAACACTGAAGCTTTCTTT
-,TRBV6-5,-,TRBJ1-5,CASSPGPIDQPQHF,TGTGCCAGCAGTCCCGGTCCTATTGATCAGCCCCAGCATTTT
-,TRBV9,-,TRBJ2-7,CASSVAGQLGGEQYF,TGTGCCAGCAGCGTAGCAGGACAGTTAGGTGGTGAGCAGTACTTC
once,TRBV5-1,TRBD1,TRBJ2-2,CASSLSVGQGAGELFF,TGCGCCAGCAGCTTGTCGGTAGGACAGGGGGCCGGGGAGCTGTTTTTT
-,TRBV7-2,TRBD2,TRBJ2-5,CASSIRTSGTRETQYF,TGTGCCAGCAGCATCCGGACTAGCGGGACTCGAGAGACCCAGTACTTC
-,TRBV28,-,TRBJ1-3,CASREGLRGNTIYF,TGTGCCAGCAGAGAGGGACTGAGGGGAAACACCATATATTTT
-,TRBV5-1,TRBD1,TRBJ1-1,CASSFGQGLNTEAFF,TGCGCCAGCAGCTTTGGACAGGGATTGAACACTGAAGCTTTCTTT
-,TRBV2,TRBD2,TRBJ2-1,CASSPSSGRAPEQFF,TGTGCCAGCAGTCCATCTAGCGGGAGGGCCCCTGAGCAGTTCTTC
-,TRBV29-1,-,TRBJ2-1,CSVDGSGLYNEQFF,TGCAGCGTTGATGGTAGCGGACTATACAATGAGCAGTTCTTC
-,TRBV6-5,TRBD1,TRBJ2-7,CASSQGQGASYEQYF,TGTGCCAGCAGCCAGGGACAGGGAGCCTCCTACGAGCAGTACTTC
once,TRBV19,-,TRBJ1-2,CASSIPQGEGYTF,TGTGCCAGTAGTATTCCACAGGGTGAAGGCTACACCTTC
-,TRBV15,-,TRBJ1-5,CATSVDTGLNQPQHF,TGTGCCACCAGCGTCGATACAGGGTTGAATCAGCCCCAGCATTTT
-,TRBV7-2,-,TRBJ1-1,CASSIQANTEAFF,TGTGCCAGCAGTATCCAGGCGAACACTGAAGCTTTCTTT
-,TRBV27,-,TRBJ2-7,CASKADRRSYEQYF,TGTGCCAGCAAGGCAGACAGGAGGTCCTACGAGCAGTACTTC